Below are 5 T cell receptor beta chains sequenced from a single sample in a study of T cells in Graves' hyperthyroidism and ophthalmopathy. Researchers took RNA transcripts and amplified the TCR beta CDR3 regions from them. First-round RT-PCR with HTBI primers amplified the TCR CDR3 region. MiXCR was run by TCRdb on the multiplex PCR reads, yielding one entry per CDR3 protein. The data hold about 560,000 distinct CDR3 sequences, with 16% observed a single time. Material: blood. These TCRs come from a young woman with Graves' hyperthyroidism.

This clonotype has a count of ten or more. The chain employs TRBV12-3 or TRBV12-4 and TRBJ1-4; 9 positions match TRBD1. After removal of 3 bases from V and 8 bases from J, the junction contained 7 bases not matched to a gene. The length of the CDR3 is 15 residues. CDR3: CASSLGDRVMEKLFF. DNA of the CDR3: TGTGCCAGCAGTTTGGGGGACAGGGTAATGGAAAAACTGTTTTTT.

This clonotype has at least ten counts. CDR3 in DNA: TGCAGTGCCGGACAGGCGCCGACGTATAAAGCTTTCTTT. Protein sequence: CSAGQAPTYKAFF. The chain is built from TRBV20-1 and TRBJ1-1, with 7 bases identical to TRBD1. CDR3 length: 13 residues. V gave up 6 bases and J gave up 9 bases; unmatched junction bases: 13. In germline, CDR1 is DFQATT, CDR2 SNEGSKA (reference sequence).

Ten or more counts support this clonotype. The rearrangement joins TRBV7-2 to TRBJ2-1; 8 nucleotides line up with TRBD2. The CDR3 has 17 amino acids. Per the germline V gene, CDR1 is SGHTA and CDR2 is FQGNSA. The V gene end was trimmed by 0 bases and the J gene end by 7 bases; junction bases not matched to a gene: 11. The CDR3 sequence: CASSLALGLASWNEQFF. CDR3 in DNA: TGTGCCAGCAGCTTAGCGTTAGGACTAGCATCTTGGAATGAGCAGTTCTTC.

Ten or more counts support this clonotype. The chain links TRBV7-2 to TRBJ1-2; D not certain. The CDR3 sequence is 15 residues long. V lost 5 bases, J lost 0 bases, and 13 bases lay in between. The germline V gene has CDR1 SGHTA and CDR2 FQGNSA. Here the CDR3 reads CASSPPGKSNYGYTF. CDR3 coding DNA: TGTGCCAGCAGCCCACCCGGCAAATCTAACTATGGCTACACCTTC.

This clonotype came up a few times. The V gene is TRBV5-5, the J gene TRBJ2-5; D is unclear. CDR1 is SGHKS, CDR2 YYEKEE, per germline (reference sequence). V shed 1 base and J shed 1 base, with 14 bases lying between them. The CDR3 is 16 amino acids. The CDR3 protein is CASSLTWSPVQETQYF. CDR3 coding DNA: TGTGCCAGCAGCTTGACATGGAGCCCCGTCCAAGAGACCCAGTACTTC.